This T cell receptor beta chain was sequenced for a study of regulatory T cells in long-lasting Graves disease. Study-level information: Newly diagnosed Graves' patients had under 3 months of antithyroid drugs.

Both iRepertoire HTBI primers and Arm-PCR of CDR3 regions were used to build the TCR beta libraries. Per the original methods: About 62 TRBV and 12 to 15 TRBJ segments were identified across samples. TCRdb re-derived calls from the multiplex PCR reads in MiXCR, one entry per CDR3 protein. The V and J calls and clone size come from TCRdb's table, not from the authors' own analysis. Of about 300,000 distinct CDR3 sequences in the sample, over 15% are singletons; the top ten hold less than 40%. This clonotype was seen a handful of times. Sample time point: newly diagnosed GD, antithyroid drugs for less than 3 months. Extracted RNA from PBMCs served as the source of the TCR library. This CDR3 comprises 16 residues. J gave up 0 bases and V 4 bases, and 8 bases lay outside the gene matches. Per germline, CDR1 MNHEY and CDR2 SVGEGT.

The chain has TRBV6-2 or TRBV6-3 and TRBJ1-1, with 7 bases that match TRBD1. The sequencing used peripheral blood mononuclear cells (PBMCs), collected at new diagnosis, from a patient treated with antithyroid drugs. This receptor was taken from a female donor with Graves disease. The CDR3 spells CASSSRGRLVNTEAFF. CDR3 nucleotides: TGTGCCAGCAGTTCGAGGGGGCGATTAGTGAACACTGAAGCTTTCTTT.